This T cell receptor beta chain was recovered during a study of response to subunit inactivated influenza vaccine. In this sample, this clonotype turned up many times. Its antigen remains unidentified. One entry per CDR3 protein results from TCRdb running MiXCR on the RT-PCR reads. The sample has some 640,000 distinct CDR3 sequences, 14% seen once. Study-wide points: A suggestion made by the authors is that each seasonal influenza vaccination recruits few new T cells.

V lost 3 bases and J 4 bases, leaving 11 bases between the germline ends. Germline CDR1 SGHTA, CDR2 FQGNSA. CDR3 length: 14 residues. The clonotype was recovered from a man aged 45 to 65 who received an inactivated influenza vaccine. Sequencing was performed on PBMCs from blood, taken 14 to 15 days before vaccination. The V gene is TRBV7-2, the J gene TRBJ2-3; the D is unclear. The CDR3 DNA reads TGTGCCAGCAGCTTGGCTATTCAGGCAGATACGCAGTATTTT. Encoded protein: CASSLAIQADTQYF.